One sample yielded the 3 T cell receptor beta chains listed below, sequenced in a study of cytomegalovirus exposure and HLA in healthy donors. Primers: 60 Vbeta forward and 13 Jbeta reverse. TCRdb keeps only in-frame clones here, not all; method: immunoSEQ multiplex PCR. The table includes roughly 71,000 clones, roughly two thirds detected once. The source material was PBMCs. The receptor set was obtained from a young man in good health and CMV-seronegative.

The rearrangement links TRBV6-5 to TRBJ2-6, with D uncertain. Germline CDR1 is MNHEY and CDR2 is SVGAGI. The V and J ends lost 10 bases and 0 bases respectively, with 10 bases between them. The CDR3 covers 14 residues. The CDR3: CATAASSGANVLTF. As DNA, the CDR3 is TGTGCCACCGCGGCGAGCTCTGGGGCCAACGTCCTGACTTTC.

This clone was seen once. This chain connects TRBV15 to TRBJ2-7; D gene unclear. In germline, CDR1 is LNHNV, CDR2 YYDKDF (reference sequence). The CDR3 sequence is 13 residues long. V lost 0 bases and J 2 bases, leaving 5 bases between the germline ends. As DNA, the CDR3 is TGTGCCACCAGCAGAGATGCGACCTACGAGCAGTACTTC. It codes for CATSRDATYEQYF.

The chain recombines TRBV30 with TRBJ1-3; no firm D call. The V and J ends lost 0 bases and 4 bases respectively, with 10 bases between them. Per the germline V gene, CDR1 is GTSNPN and CDR2 is SVGIG (reference sequence). CDR3 length: 14 amino acids. CDR3 region: CAWSVGLGGNTIYF. The CDR3 nucleotides read TGTGCCTGGAGTGTTGGGCTCGGAGGAAACACCATATATTTT.